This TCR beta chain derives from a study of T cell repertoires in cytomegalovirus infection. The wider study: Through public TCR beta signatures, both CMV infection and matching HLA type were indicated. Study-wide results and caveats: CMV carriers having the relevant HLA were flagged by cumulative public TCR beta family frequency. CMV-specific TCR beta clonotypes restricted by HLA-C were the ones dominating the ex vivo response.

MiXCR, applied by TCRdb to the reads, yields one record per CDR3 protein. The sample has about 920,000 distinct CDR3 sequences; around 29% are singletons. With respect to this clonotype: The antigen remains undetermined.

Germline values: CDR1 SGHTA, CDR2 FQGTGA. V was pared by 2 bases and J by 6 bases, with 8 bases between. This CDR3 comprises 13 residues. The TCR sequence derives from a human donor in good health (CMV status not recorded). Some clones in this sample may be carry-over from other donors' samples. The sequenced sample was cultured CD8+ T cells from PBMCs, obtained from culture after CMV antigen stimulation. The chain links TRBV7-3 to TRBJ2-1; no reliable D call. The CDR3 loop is CASSLASTNEQFF. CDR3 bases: TGTGCCAGCAGCTTAGCTAGTACCAATGAGCAGTTCTTC.